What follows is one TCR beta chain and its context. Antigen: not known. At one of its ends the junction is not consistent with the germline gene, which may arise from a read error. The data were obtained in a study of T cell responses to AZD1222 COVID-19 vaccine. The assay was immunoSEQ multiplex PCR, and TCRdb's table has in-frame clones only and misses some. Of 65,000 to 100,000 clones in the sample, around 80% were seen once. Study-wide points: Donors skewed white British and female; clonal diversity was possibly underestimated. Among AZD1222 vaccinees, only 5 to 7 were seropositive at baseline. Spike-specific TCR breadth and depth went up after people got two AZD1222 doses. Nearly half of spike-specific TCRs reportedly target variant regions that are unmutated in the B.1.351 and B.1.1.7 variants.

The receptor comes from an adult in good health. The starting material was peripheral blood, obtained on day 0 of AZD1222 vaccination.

The DNA of the CDR3 is TGTGCCAACAGTTCTCGCGATGAAAAACTGTTTTTT. Its translation is CANSSRDEKLFF. The chain links TRBV28 to TRBJ1-4, with D unresolved. The CDR3 is 12 residues long. Germline loops: CDR1 MDHEN, CDR2 SYDVKM.